This TCR beta chain is from a study of T cells in Graves' hyperthyroidism and ophthalmopathy. Regarding the study as a whole: The model's output predicted ophthalmopathy at a median of 6.5 months prior to onset.

Between the trimmed V and J ends, which lost 4 bases and 3 bases, there was a span of 10 bases. Germline V lookup: CDR1 LNHNV, CDR2 YYDKDF (reference sequence). CDR3 length: 13 amino acids. Amplification of TCR beta CDR3 regions was performed using RNA transcripts as template. First-round RT-PCR with HTBI primers amplified the TCR CDR3 region. TCRdb independently ran MiXCR on the multiplex PCR reads; one entry per CDR3 protein. The sample holds about 600,000 distinct CDR3 sequences, approximately 15% seen once. Comments on this clonotype: What it binds is not known.

Sequencing was carried out using blood. The origin of this receptor is a woman under 30 with Graves' ophthalmopathy. V is TRBV15 and J is TRBJ2-7; possible D gene TRBD1, 6 bases. Here the CDR3 DNA reads TGTGCCACCAGCACTGTACAGGGCTACGAGCAGTACTTC. This sequence encodes CATSTVQGYEQYF. Complete variable domain (other parts from reference TRBV15 and TRBJ2-7): DAMVIQNPRYQVTQFGKPVTLSCSQTLNHNVMYWYQQKSSQAPKLLFHYYDKDFNNEADTPDNFQSRRPNTSFCFLDIRSPGLGDTAMYLCATSTVQGYEQYFGPGTRLTVT.